This TCR beta chain derives from a study of cytomegalovirus exposure and HLA in healthy donors. In this sample, this clone turned up a few times. The target antigen is unknown. Study results and caveats: Associated with cytomegalovirus, according to the listing, were 164 TCR beta chains.

PCR involved 60 Vbeta and 13 Jbeta primers. Profiled with immunoSEQ multiplex PCR; TCRdb holds only in-frame clones, not every one. The repertoire holds 150,000 to 200,000 clones, with roughly 74% as singletons. Trimming pared 1 base from V and 1 base from J, leaving 7 bases between. This CDR3 comprises 14 residues. Germline assignment: CDR1 SGHAT and CDR2 FQNNGV. The receptor was derived from a man aged 18 to 29 in good health and CMV-seropositive. The chain employs TRBV11-2 and TRBJ1-2; D is ambiguous. The sequencing input was PBMCs. The CDR3 DNA is TGTGCCAGCAGCTTAGGGGCAGATAACTATGGCTACACCTTC. It translates to CASSLGADNYGYTF.